A few counts support the clone carrying this T cell receptor (beta chain). This record comes from a study of T cell responses to AZD1222 COVID-19 vaccine. Sequencing used immunoSEQ multiplex PCR; TCRdb keeps in-frame clones, though not all of them. Here the sample spans under 150,000 clones, 80% to 90% being singletons. From germline, CDR1 is ENHRY and CDR2 SYGVKD. This CDR3 comprises 15 residues. The V end lost 3 bases, the J end lost 3 bases, and 12 bases lay between the germline ends. The TCR was taken from an adult who received the AZD1222 COVID-19 vaccine. Sequencing used peripheral blood, obtained 28 days after the second AZD1222 dose. The chain has TRBV10-3 and TRBJ1-5; the D gene is possibly TRBD1 (6 bases). The CDR3: CAISDQDSANQPQHF. DNA of the CDR3: TGTGCCATCAGTGATCAGGACAGCGCCAATCAGCCCCAGCATTTT.